This is a list of T cell receptor beta chains from one sample in a study of blood T cells in healthy people across ages. TCRdb independently ran MiXCR on the 5' RACE reads; one entry per CDR3 protein. The sample lists 1.2 million to 1.5 million distinct CDR3 sequences; around 59% were seen once. Sequencing used blood. The receptors here all came from a young man in good health. Each CDR3 is given with its conserved first and last residue. The D gene is left open where the match is weak. Size tells how often a clone was seen (once, few, many) or the class of an expanded clone, and some rows leave it out.

>TRBV4-2|-|15|-|TRBJ1-1
TGTGCCAGCAGCCAAGATACCGCCCCAGGGACTGAAGCTTTCTTT
CASSQDTAPGTEAFF
>TRBV20-1|-|16|-|TRBJ2-1
TGCAGTGCTGCCACCCCTGAGAAGGGTGTGATCAATGAGCAGTTCTTC
CSAATPEKGVINEQFF
>TRBV27|-|13|TRBD1|TRBJ2-7
TGTGCCAGCAGTTTGAGGGGGCCGAACGAGCAGTACTTC
CASSLRGPNEQYF
>TRBV6-6|-|12|-|TRBJ2-7
TGTGCCAGTTCTTTGGACGTCCCCGAGCAGTACTTC
CASSLDVPEQYF
>TRBV6-5|-|12|-|TRBJ1-2
TGTGCCAGCGGGGCACGGATTGATGGCTACACCTTC
CASGARIDGYTF
>TRBV2|-|14|-|TRBJ2-2
TGTGCCAGCACCCCCGTCCCGAACACCGGGGAGCTGTTTTTT
CASTPVPNTGELFF
>TRBV9|once|13|-|TRBJ2-3
TGTGCCAGCAGCGTAGTAACTGCAAATACGCAGTATTTT
CASSVVTANTQYF
>TRBV14|-|15|-|TRBJ2-3
TGTGCCAGCAGCCAAGGGACTCACTCCAGAGATACGCAGTATTTT
CASSQGTHSRDTQYF
>TRBV6-6|-|14|TRBD2|TRBJ2-7
TGTGCCATCTCTTCTCGCGGGAGTCAGTACGAGCAGTACTTC
CAISSRGSQYEQYF
>TRBV4-2|-|15|TRBD1|TRBJ2-7
TGTGCCAGCAGCCAAGCAGGGGGCGATACCTACGAGCAGTACTTC
CASSQAGGDTYEQYF
>TRBV7-9|-|12|-|TRBJ2-5
TGTGCCACCGGTCTAGTAGCGGAGGAGCAGTACTTC
CATGLVAEEQYF
>TRBV4-2|-|14|-|TRBJ2-1
TGTGCCAGCAGCCCGATTCTAGGTTCCAATGAGCAGTTCTTC
CASSPILGSNEQFF
>TRBV7-9|few|13|TRBD1|TRBJ2-7
TGTGCCAGCGGGACAGGGATGAACTACGAGCAGTACTTC
CASGTGMNYEQYF
>TRBV20-1|many|16|-|TRBJ1-1
TGCAGTGCTAGAGCCAGGGACCACACAATGAACACTGAAGCTTTCTTT
CSARARDHTMNTEAFF
>TRBV4-2|-|14|-|TRBJ1-2
TGTGCCAGCAGCCAAGGCAGAAATAACTATGGCTACACCTTC
CASSQGRNNYGYTF
>TRBV3-1|-|14|-|TRBJ2-1
TGTGCCAGCAGCCCAGATACAGGGTACAATGAGCAGTTCTTC
CASSPDTGYNEQFF
>TRBV6-6|few|15|TRBD2|TRBJ2-1
TGTGCCAGCAGTCGGACTAGCGGGGGGGACAATGAGCAGTTCTTC
CASSRTSGGDNEQFF
>TRBV20-1|-|10|-|TRBJ1-1
TGCAGTGCTAGTGGGCCAGAAGCTTTCTTT
CSASGPEAFF
>TRBV29-1|few|11|-|TRBJ2-3
TGCAGCGTTGTTTTGGGGGATACGCAGTATTTT
CSVVLGDTQYF
>TRBV6-1|-|15|-|TRBJ2-1
TGTGCCAGCAGTGAAGTCGCAGGGTCAATACGTGAGCAGTTCTTC
CASSEVAGSIREQFF
>TRBV2|-|13|TRBD2|TRBJ2-1
TGTGCCAGCAGTGAAGCAGGGAGGGGTGAGCAGTTCTTC
CASSEAGRGEQFF
>TRBV20-1|-|12|-|TRBJ2-1
TGCAGTGCTGGGCAGGGCCCCCATGAGCAGTTCTTC
CSAGQGPHEQFF
>TRBV11-1|few|15|-|TRBJ2-1
TGTGCCAGCAGCCGGTTTGGGGACTTCAATAATGAGCAGTTCTTC
CASSRFGDFNNEQFF
>TRBV11-2|few|12|-|TRBJ2-3
TGTGCCAGCAGCTCCCGAAGGGATGCGCAGTATTTT
CASSSRRDAQYF
>TRBV4-3|-|14|-|TRBJ2-7
TGCGCCAGCAGCCAGTGGGGCGGTTTGAACGAGCAGTACTTC
CASSQWGGLNEQYF
>TRBV12-3/TRBV12-4|once|12|-|TRBJ2-7
TGTGCCAGCAGTTTGAAGGGCCGGGAGCAGTACTTC
CASSLKGREQYF
>TRBV27|once|13|TRBD1|TRBJ2-7
TGTGCCAGCAGGATCCTGACAGGGGTCGAGCAGTACTTC
CASRILTGVEQYF
>TRBV15|few|15|-|TRBJ1-2
TGTGCCACCAGCAGAGAGGGGCGGGGGTTTCCTGGCTACACCTTC
CATSREGRGFPGYTF
>TRBV10-3|-|13|-|TRBJ1-3
TGTGCCATCAGTGGGGACTCTGGAAACACCATATATTTT
CAISGDSGNTIYF
>TRBV20-1|few|13|TRBD2|TRBJ2-7
TGCAGTGCTAGAGGAGCGGGGGCCTACGAGCAGTACTTC
CSARGAGAYEQYF
>TRBV7-9|few|17|TRBD2|TRBJ2-3
TGTGCCAGCAGCTCCGGCGTCGGGGGGGCACTCACAGATACGCAGTATTTT
CASSSGVGGALTDTQYF
>TRBV12-3/TRBV12-4|-|13|-|TRBJ2-5
TGTGCCAGCAACTCCAGGGTGAGAGAGACCCAGTACTTC
CASNSRVRETQYF
>TRBV10-3|few|15|TRBD1|TRBJ2-7
TGTGCCGCCCAGGGCACGGGACAGGTCGTCTACGAGCAGTACTTC
CAAQGTGQVVYEQYF
>TRBV12-3/TRBV12-4|few|12|-|TRBJ2-7
TGTGCCAGCAGTTTTCGAGGGGTCGAGCAGTACTTC
CASSFRGVEQYF
>TRBV10-3|few|16|TRBD2|TRBJ2-3
TGTGCCATCAGTGGGGGGACTAGCGGGGTCACAGATACGCAGTATTTT
CAISGGTSGVTDTQYF